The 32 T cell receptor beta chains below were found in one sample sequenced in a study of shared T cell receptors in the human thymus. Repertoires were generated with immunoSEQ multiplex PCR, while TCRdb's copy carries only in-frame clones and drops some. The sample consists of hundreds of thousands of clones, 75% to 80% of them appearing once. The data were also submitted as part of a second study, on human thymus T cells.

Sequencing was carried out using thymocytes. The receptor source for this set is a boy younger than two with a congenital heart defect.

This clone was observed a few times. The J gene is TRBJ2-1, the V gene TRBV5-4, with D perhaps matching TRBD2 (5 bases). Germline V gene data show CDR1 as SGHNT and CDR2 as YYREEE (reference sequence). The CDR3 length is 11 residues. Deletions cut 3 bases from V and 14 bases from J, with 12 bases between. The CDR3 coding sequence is TGTGCCAGCAGCTGGAGAGGGATAGAGTTCTTC. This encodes CASSWRGIEFF.

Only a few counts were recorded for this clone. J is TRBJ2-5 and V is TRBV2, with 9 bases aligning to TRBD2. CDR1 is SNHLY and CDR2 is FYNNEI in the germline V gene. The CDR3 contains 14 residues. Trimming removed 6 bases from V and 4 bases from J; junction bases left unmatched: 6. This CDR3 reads CASRKAGGGETQYF. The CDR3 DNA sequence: TGTGCCAGCAGGAAAGCGGGAGGAGGAGAGACCCAGTACTTC. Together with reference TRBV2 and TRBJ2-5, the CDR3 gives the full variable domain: EPEVTQTPSHQVTQMGQEVILRCVPISNHLYFYWYRQILGQKVEFLVSFYNNEISEKSEIFDDQFSVERPDGSNFTLKIRSTKLEDSAMYFCASRKAGGGETQYFGPGTRLLVL.

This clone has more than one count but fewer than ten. CDR3 coding DNA: TGTGCCAGCAGTGACTCGACAGGGGCTGGCTACACCTTC. This translates into CASSDSTGAGYTF. This chain uses TRBV6-4 with TRBJ1-2, with TRBD1 identical over 8 bases. Germline values: CDR1 MRHNA, CDR2 SNTAGT. V shed 0 bases and J 7 bases; nucleotides not matched to a gene: 1. CDR3 length: 13 residues.

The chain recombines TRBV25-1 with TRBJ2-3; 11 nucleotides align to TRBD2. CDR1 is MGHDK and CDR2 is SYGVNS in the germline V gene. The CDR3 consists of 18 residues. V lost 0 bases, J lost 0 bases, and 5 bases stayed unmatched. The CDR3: CASSEYPRTSGSTDTQYF. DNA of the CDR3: TGTGCCAGCAGTGAATATCCCCGGACTAGCGGGAGCACAGATACGCAGTATTTT.

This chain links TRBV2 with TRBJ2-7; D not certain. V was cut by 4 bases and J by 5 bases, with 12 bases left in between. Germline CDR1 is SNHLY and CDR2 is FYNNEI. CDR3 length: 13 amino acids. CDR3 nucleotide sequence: TGTGCCAGCAGTGTTGTTTCCTACGACGAGCAGTACTTC. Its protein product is CASSVVSYDEQYF.

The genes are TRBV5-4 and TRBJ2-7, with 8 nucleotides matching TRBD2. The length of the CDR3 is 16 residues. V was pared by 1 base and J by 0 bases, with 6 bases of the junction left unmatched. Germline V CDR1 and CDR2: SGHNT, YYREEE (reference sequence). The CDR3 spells CASSLRVAGSSYEQYF. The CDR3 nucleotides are TGTGCCAGCAGCTTGAGGGTAGCGGGAAGCTCCTACGAGCAGTACTTC. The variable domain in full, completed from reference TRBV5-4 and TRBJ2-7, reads ETGVTQSPTHLIKTRGQQVTLRCSSQSGHNTVSWYQQALGQGPQFIFQYYREEENGRGNFPPRFSGLQFPNYSSELNVNALELDDSALYLCASSLRVAGSSYEQYFGPGTRLTVT.

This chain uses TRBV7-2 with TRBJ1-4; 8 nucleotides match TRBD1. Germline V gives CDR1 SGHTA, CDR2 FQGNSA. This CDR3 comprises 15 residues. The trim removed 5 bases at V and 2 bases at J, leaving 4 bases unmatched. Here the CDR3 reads CASSAQGATNEKLFF. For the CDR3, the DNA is TGTGCCAGCAGCGCCCAGGGGGCCACTAATGAAAAACTGTTTTTT.

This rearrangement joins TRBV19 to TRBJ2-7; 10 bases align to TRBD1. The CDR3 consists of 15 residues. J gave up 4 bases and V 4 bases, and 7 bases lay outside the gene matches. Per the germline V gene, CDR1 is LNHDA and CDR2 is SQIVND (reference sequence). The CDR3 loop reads CASSTTTGGRYEQYF. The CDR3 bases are TGTGCCAGTAGTACTACGACAGGGGGCAGATACGAGCAGTACTTC. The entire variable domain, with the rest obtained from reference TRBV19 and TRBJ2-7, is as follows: DGGITQSPKYLFRKEGQNVTLSCEQNLNHDAMYWYRQDPGQGLRLIYYSQIVNDFQKGDIAEGYSVSREKKESFPLTVTSAQKNPTAFYLCASSTTTGGRYEQYFGPGTRLTVT.

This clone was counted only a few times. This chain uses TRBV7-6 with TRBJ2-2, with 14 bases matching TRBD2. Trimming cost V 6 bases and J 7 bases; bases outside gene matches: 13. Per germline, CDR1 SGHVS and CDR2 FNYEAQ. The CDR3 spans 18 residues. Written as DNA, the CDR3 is TGTGCCAGCAGGCCCCAGCGGGGACTAGCGGGAGAGGACGGGGAGCTGTTTTTT. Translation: CASRPQRGLAGEDGELFF.

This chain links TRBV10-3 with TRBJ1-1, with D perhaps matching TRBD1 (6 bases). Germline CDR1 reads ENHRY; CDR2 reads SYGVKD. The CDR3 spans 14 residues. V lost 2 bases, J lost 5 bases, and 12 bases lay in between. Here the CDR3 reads CAISEARGGTEAFF. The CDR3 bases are TGTGCCATCAGTGAGGCGAGGGGGGGAACTGAAGCTTTCTTT.

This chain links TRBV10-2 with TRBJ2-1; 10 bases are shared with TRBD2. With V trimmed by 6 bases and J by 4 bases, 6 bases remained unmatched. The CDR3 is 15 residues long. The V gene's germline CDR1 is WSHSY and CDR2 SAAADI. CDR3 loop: CASRTAGGPYNEQFF. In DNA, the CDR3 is TGCGCCAGCAGGACAGCGGGAGGGCCGTACAATGAGCAGTTCTTC.

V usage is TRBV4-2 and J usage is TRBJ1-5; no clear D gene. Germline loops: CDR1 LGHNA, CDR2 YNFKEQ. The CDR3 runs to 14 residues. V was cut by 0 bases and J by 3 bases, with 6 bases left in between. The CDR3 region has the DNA TGTGCCAGCAGCCAAGAGGGCATCAATCAGCCCCAGCATTTT. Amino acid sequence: CASSQEGINQPQHF.

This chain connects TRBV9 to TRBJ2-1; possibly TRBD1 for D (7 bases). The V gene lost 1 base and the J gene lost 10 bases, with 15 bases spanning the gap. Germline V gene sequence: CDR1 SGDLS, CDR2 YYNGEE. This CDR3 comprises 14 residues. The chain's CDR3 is CASSVNLAGQEQFF. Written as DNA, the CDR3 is TGTGCCAGCAGCGTAAATCTGGCGGGACAGGAGCAGTTCTTC. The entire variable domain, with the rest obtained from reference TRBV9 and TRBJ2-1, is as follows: DSGVTQTPKHLITATGQRVTLRCSPRSGDLSVYWYQQSLDQGLQFLIQYYNGEERAKGNILERFSAQQFPDLHSELNLSSLELGDSALYFCASSVNLAGQEQFFGPGTRLTVL.

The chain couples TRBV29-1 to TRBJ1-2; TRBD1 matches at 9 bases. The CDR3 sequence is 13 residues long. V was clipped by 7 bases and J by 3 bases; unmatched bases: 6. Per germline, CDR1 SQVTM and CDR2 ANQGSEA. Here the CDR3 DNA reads TGCAGCGCCACAGGGGGCCACTACTATGGCTACACCTTC. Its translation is CSATGGHYYGYTF.

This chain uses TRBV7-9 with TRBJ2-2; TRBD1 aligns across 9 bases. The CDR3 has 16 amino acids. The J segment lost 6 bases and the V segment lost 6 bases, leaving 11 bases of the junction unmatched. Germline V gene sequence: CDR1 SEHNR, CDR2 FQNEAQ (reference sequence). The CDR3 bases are TGTGCCAGCAGAAGTGGACAGGGGCGGAGGGCCGGGGAGCTGTTTTTT. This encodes CASRSGQGRRAGELFF.

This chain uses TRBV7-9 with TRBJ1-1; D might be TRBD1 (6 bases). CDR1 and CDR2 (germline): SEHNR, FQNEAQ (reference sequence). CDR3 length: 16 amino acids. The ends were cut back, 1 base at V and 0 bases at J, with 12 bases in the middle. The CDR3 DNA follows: TGTGCCAGCAGCTTAGTGATGGGGGCCGTGAACACTGAAGCTTTCTTT. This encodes CASSLVMGAVNTEAFF.

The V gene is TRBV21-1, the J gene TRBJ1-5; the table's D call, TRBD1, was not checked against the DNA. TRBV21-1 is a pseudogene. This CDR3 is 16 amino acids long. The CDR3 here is CASSLTRGQAFGPQHF. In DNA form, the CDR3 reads TGTGCCAGCAGCCTAACGAGGGGACAGGCTTTTGGGCCCCAGCATTTT.

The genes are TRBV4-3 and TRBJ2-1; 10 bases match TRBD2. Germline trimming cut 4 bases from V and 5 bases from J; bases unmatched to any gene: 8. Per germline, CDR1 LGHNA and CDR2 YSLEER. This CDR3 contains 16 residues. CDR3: CASSRNVAGGDNEQFF. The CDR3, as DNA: TGCGCCAGCAGCCGGAATGTAGCGGGAGGTGACAATGAGCAGTTCTTC.

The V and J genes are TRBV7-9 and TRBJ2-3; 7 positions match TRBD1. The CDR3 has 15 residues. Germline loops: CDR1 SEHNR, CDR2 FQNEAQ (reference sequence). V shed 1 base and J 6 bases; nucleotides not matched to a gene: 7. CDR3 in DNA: TGTGCCAGCAGCTTAGGGGAGACAGGGTCGGATACGCAGTATTTT. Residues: CASSLGETGSDTQYF.

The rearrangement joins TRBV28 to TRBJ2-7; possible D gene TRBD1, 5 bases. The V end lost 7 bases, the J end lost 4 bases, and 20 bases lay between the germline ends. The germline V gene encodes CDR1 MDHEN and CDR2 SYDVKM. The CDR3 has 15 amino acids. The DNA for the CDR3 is TGTGCCAGCATGCGAGGCAAGGGGAAACTGTACGAGCAGTACTTC. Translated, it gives CASMRGKGKLYEQYF.

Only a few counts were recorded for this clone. In DNA form, the CDR3 reads TGTGCCTGGAGTACTAGCGGGACTAGCACAGATACGCAGTATTTT. Translation: CAWSTSGTSTDTQYF. The chain joins TRBV30 to TRBJ2-3, with 10 bases matching TRBD2. Germline V CDR1 and CDR2: GTSNPN, SVGIG (reference sequence). This CDR3 has 15 amino acids. J lost 0 bases, V lost 2 bases, and 2 bases had no gene match.

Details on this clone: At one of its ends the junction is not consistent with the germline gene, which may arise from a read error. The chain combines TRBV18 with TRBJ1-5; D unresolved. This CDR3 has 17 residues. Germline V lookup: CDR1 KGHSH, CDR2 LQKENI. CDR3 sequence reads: CASSPLRTDYSNRPQHF. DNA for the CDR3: TGTGCCAGCTCACCACTCCGGACCGACTATAGCAATCGGCCCCAGCATTTT.

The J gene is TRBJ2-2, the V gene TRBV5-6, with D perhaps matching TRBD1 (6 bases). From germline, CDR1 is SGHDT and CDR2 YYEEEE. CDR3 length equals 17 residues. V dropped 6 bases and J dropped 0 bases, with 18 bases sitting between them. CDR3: CASNSLGHAANTGELFF. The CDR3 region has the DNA TGTGCCAGCAACTCACTGGGACATGCCGCGAACACCGGGGAGCTGTTTTTT.

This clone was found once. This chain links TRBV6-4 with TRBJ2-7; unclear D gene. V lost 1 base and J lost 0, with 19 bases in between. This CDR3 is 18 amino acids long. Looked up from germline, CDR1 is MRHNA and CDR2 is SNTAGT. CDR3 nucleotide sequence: TGTGCCAGCAGTGACTTCCCCACCACAGCCATTAGCTCCTACGAGCAGTACTTC. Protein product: CASSDFPTTAISSYEQYF.

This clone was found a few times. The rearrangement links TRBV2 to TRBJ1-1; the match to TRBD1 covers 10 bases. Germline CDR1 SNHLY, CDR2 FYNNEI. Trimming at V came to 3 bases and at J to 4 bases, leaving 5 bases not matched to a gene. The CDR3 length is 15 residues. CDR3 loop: CASSEVGQGFTEAFF. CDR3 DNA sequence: TGTGCCAGCAGTGAGGTGGGACAGGGGTTCACTGAAGCTTTCTTT.

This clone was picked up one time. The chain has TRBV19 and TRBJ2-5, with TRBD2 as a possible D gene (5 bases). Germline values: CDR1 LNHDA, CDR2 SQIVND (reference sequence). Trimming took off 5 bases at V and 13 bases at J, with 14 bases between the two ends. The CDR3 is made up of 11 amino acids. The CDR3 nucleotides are TGTGCCAGTAGTGACCAACGCGGGCCGTACTTC. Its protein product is CASSDQRGPYF.

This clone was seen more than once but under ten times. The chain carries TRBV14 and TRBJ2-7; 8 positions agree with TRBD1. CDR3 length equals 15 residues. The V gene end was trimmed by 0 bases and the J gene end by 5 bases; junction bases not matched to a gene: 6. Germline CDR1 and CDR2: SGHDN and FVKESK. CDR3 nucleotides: TGTGCCAGCAGCCAAGATGGCAGGGGGCCTCACGAGCAGTACTTC. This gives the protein CASSQDGRGPHEQYF.

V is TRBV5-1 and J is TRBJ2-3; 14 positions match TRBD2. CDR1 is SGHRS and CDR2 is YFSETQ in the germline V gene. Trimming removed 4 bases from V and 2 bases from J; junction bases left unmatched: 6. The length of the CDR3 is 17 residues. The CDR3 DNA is TGCGCCAGCAGCCAGCAGACTAGCGGGAGGGACACAGATACGCAGTATTTT. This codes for CASSQQTSGRDTDTQYF.

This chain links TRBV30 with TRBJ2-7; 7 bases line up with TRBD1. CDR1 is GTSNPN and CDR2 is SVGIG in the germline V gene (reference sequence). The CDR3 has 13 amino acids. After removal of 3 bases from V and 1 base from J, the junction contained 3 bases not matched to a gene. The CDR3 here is CAWRKQGSYEQYF. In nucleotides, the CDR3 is TGTGCCTGGAGGAAACAGGGGTCCTACGAGCAGTACTTC. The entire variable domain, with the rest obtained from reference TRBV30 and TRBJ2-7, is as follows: SQTIHQWPATLVQPVGSPLSLECTVEGTSNPNLYWYRQAAGRGLQLLFYSVGIGQISSEVPQNLSASRPQDRQFILSSKKLLLSDSGFYLCAWRKQGSYEQYFGPGTRLTVT.

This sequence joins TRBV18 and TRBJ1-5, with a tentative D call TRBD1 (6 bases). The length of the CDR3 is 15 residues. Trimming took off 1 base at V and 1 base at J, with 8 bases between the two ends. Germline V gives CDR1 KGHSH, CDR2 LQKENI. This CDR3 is CASSPQQGSNQPQHF. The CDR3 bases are TGTGCCAGCTCACCACAACAGGGAAGCAATCAGCCCCAGCATTTT.

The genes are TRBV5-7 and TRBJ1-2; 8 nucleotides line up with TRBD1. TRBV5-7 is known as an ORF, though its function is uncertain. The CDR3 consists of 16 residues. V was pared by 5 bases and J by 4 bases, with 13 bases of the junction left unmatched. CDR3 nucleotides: TGTGCCAGCAGACTCCCGGGACAGGCCAAGCTCTATGGCTACACCTTC. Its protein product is CASRLPGQAKLYGYTF.

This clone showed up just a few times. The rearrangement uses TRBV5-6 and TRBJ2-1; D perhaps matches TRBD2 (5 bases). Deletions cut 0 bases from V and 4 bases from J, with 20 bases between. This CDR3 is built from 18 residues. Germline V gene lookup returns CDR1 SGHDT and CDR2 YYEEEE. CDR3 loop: CASSLDRGTSPSYNEQFF. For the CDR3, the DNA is TGTGCCAGCAGCTTGGATCGGGGTACTAGTCCGTCGTACAATGAGCAGTTCTTC.